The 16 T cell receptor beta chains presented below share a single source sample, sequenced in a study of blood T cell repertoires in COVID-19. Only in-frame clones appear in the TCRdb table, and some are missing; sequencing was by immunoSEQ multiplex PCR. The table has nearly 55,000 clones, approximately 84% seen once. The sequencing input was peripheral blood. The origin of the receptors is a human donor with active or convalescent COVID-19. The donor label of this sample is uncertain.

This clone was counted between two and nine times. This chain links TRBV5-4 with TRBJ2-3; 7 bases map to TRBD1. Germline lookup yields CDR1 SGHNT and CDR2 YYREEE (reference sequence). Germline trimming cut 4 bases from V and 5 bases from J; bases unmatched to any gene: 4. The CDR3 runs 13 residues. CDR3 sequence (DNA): TGTGCCAGCAGCCCATGGACAGGAGATACGCAGTATTTT. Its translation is CASSPWTGDTQYF. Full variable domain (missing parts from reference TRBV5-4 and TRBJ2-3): ETGVTQSPTHLIKTRGQQVTLRCSSQSGHNTVSWYQQALGQGPQFIFQYYREEENGRGNFPPRFSGLQFPNYSSELNVNALELDDSALYLCASSPWTGDTQYFGPGTRLTVL.

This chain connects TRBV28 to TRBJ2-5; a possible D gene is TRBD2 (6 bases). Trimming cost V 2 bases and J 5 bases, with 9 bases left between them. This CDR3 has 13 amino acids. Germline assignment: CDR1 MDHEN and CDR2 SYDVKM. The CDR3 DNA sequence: TGTGCCAGCAGTTTAGCGGGAACTGAGACCCAGTACTTC. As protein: CASSLAGTETQYF.

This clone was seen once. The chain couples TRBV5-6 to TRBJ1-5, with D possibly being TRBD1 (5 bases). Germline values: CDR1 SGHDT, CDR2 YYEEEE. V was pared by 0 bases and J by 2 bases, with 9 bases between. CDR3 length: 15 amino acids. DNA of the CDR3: TGTGCCAGCAGCTTGGCCTGGACACGCAATCAGCCCCAGCATTTT. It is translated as CASSLAWTRNQPQHF.

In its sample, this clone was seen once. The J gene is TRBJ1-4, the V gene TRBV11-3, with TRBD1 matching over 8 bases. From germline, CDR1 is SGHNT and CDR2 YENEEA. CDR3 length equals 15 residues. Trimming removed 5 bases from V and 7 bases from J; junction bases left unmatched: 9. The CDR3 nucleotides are TGTGCCAGCAGCCTCCAGGGGGCAATTGGTGAAAAACTGTTTTTT. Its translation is CASSLQGAIGEKLFF.

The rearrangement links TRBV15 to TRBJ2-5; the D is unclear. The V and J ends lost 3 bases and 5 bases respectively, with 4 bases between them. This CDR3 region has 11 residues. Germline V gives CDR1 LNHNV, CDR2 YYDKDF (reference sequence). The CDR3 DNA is TGTGCCACCAGCAGCGGGGAGACCCAGTACTTC. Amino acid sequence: CATSSGETQYF.

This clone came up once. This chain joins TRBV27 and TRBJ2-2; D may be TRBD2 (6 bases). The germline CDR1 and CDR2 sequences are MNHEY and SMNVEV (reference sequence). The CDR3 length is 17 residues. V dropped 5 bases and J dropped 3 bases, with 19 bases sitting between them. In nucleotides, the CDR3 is TGTGCCAGCAGTCCCCCCTTGGTTAGCGGATACACCGGGGAGCTGTTTTTT. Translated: CASSPPLVSGYTGELFF.

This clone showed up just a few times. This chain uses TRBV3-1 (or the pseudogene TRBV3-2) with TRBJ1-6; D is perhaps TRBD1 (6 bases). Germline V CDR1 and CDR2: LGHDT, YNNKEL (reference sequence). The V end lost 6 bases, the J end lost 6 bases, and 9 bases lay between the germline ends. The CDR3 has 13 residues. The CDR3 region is CASRRQVNSPLHF. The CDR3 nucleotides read TGTGCCAGCAGACGACAGGTTAATTCACCCCTCCACTTT.

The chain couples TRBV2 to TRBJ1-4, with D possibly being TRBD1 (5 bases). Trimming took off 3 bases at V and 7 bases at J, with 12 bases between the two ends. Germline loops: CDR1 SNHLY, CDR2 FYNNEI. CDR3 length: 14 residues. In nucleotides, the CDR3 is TGTGCCAGCAGTGACGGATGGGGGGGTGAAAAACTGTTTTTT. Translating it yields CASSDGWGGEKLFF.

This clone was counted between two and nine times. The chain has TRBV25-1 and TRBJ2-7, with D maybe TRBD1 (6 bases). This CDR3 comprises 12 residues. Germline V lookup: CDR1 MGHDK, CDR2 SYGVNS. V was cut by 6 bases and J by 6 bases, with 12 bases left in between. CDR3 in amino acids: CASRPGHGEQYF. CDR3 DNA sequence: TGTGCCAGCAGACCGGGACACGGCGAGCAGTACTTC.

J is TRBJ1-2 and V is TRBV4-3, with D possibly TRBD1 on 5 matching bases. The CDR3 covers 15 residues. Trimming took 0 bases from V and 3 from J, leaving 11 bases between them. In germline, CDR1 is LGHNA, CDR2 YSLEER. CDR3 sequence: CASSQDLTGDYGYTF. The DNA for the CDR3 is TGCGCCAGCAGCCAAGATTTGACGGGGGACTATGGCTACACCTTC.

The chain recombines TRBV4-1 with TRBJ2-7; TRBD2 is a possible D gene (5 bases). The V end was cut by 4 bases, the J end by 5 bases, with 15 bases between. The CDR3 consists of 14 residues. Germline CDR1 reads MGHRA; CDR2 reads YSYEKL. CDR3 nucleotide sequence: TGCGCCAGCAGCCTCGGGCTTCTAGCTAACGAGCAGTACTTC. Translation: CASSLGLLANEQYF.

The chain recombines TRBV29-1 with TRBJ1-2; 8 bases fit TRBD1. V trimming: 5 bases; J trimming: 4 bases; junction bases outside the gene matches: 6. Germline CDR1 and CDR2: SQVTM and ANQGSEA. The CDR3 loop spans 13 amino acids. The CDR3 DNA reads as TGCAGCGTTCCCGGACAGGGTGGCTATGGCTACACCTTC. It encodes CSVPGQGGYGYTF.

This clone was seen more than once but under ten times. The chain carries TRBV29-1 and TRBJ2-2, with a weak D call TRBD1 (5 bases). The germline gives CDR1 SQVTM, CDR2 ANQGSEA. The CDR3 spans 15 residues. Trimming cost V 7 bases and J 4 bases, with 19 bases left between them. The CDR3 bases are TGCAGCGCCCAGTTGAGACAGCCAGGCACCGGGGAGCTGTTTTTT. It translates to CSAQLRQPGTGELFF.

CDR3: CASSVTSGRDEQYF. The CDR3 coding sequence is TGTGCCAGCAGCGTAACTAGCGGGAGGGACGAGCAGTACTTC. The chain joins TRBV9 to TRBJ2-7; TRBD2 matches 13 bases. CDR3 length equals 14 residues. Germline V gene lookup returns CDR1 SGDLS and CDR2 YYNGEE. Trimming took 1 base from V and 5 from J; bases not matched to a gene: 0.

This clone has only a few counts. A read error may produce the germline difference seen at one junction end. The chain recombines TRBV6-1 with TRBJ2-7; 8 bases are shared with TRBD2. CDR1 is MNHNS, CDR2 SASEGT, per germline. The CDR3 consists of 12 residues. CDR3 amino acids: CASREGAGVPLF. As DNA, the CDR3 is TGTGCCAGCAGGGAAGGAGCGGGAGTTCCCTTGTTC.

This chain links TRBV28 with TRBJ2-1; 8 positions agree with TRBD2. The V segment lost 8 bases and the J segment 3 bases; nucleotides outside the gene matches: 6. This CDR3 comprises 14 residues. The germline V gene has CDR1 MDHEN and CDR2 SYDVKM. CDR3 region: CASYGGAHYNEQFF. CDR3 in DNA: TGTGCCAGCTACGGGGGGGCGCACTACAATGAGCAGTTCTTC.